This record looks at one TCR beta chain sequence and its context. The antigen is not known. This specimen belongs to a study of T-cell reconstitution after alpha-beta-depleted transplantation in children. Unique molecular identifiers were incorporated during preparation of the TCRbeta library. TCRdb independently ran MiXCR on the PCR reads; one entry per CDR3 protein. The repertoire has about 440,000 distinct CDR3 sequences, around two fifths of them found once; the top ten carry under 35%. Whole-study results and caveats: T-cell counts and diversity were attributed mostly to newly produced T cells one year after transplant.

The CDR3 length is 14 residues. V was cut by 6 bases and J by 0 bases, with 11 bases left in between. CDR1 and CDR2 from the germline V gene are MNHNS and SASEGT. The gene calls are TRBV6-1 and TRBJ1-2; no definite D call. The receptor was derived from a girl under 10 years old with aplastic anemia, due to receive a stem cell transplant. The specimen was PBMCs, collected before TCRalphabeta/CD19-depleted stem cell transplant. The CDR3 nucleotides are TGTGCCAGCAGAGTTGAACAGACTAACTATGGCTACACCTTC. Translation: CASRVEQTNYGYTF.